This is a list of T cell receptor beta chains from one sample in a study of CXCR3-negative and CXCR3-positive naive CD8 T cells. TCRdb processed the 5' RACE reads again and assigns one entry to each CDR3 protein, with no DNA. Here the sample table reports 150,000 or so distinct CDR3 sequences. Sequenced sample: naive CXCR3+ CD8+ T cells from blood. The origin of the receptors is a human donor in good health. Some clones in this sample may be carry-over from other donors' samples. The CDR3 runs from the conserved cysteine through the conserved F or W. Each record gives: V gene, J gene, CDR3 protein.

>TRBV20-1|TRBJ2-7
CSAESGRAYEQYF
>TRBV7-9|TRBJ1-2
CASSTYRQLGGHYGYTF
>TRBV28|TRBJ2-3
CASISTGPDRSTDTQYF
>TRBV4-1|TRBJ2-7
CASSQVGRTTTYEQYF
>TRBV13|TRBJ2-1
CASRPPRGVRAPYNEQFF
>TRBV29-1|TRBJ2-1
CSFPSAPYNEQFF
>TRBV5-1|TRBJ2-7
CASSARDRPYEQYF
>TRBV4-1|TRBJ2-5
CASSQDGEETQYF
>TRBV7-9|TRBJ1-2
CASSLAGGHYTDYGYTF
>TRBV5-1|TRBJ1-2
CASSLVGDYGYTF
>TRBV7-9|TRBJ1-2
CASSSQIPTGPLYYGYTF
>TRBV21-1|TRBJ2-1
CASSKGTGYPNEQFF
>TRBV7-9|TRBJ2-7
CASSFKLSPYEQYF
>TRBV10-3|TRBJ1-1
CAISDPGQGWNTEAFF
>TRBV19|TRBJ2-1
CASSIGSRVYNEQFF
>TRBV30|TRBJ2-1
CAWSVSRNNEQFF
>TRBV19|TRBJ2-5
CASSREGIIETQYF
>TRBV7-9|TRBJ2-1
CASSRTGSSYNEQFF
>TRBV20-1|TRBJ2-7
CSARARETYEQYF
>TRBV5-6|TRBJ2-7
CASSGGTSGDYEQYF
>TRBV2|TRBJ1-5
CASSDKFLNQPQHF
>TRBV5-1|TRBJ2-7
CASRWDVSYEQYF
>TRBV28|TRBJ2-1
CASSPPGLNEQFF
>TRBV28|TRBJ2-1
CASSTSGVPTYNEQFF
>TRBV5-5|TRBJ1-2
CASSLLSYGYAF
>TRBV19|TRBJ2-1
CASSPGDRGLNEQFF
>TRBV7-9|TRBJ2-2
CASSPPGQYPGELFF
>TRBV9|TRBJ2-5
CASSVGTRTSDETQYF
>TRBV7-8|TRBJ1-5
CASSARQGANQPQHF
>TRBV10-3|TRBJ2-1
CAISVVTSDWGNNEQFF
>TRBV5-5|TRBJ1-1
CASSRRGLDTEAFF
>TRBV18|TRBJ2-2
CASSPPVTGGYALTGELFF
>TRBV15|TRBJ2-7
CATSRDHGGGFVDEQYF
>TRBV7-3|TRBJ2-4
CASSTGTSGSDIQYF
>TRBV5-1|TRBJ2-7
CASSPTSIYEQYF
>TRBV18|TRBJ1-4
CASSPSGTPTSTYEKLFF
>TRBV19|TRBJ1-4
CASSLSGTELFF
>TRBV21-1|TRBJ1-2
CASSKGIGDYGYTF
>TRBV6-1|TRBJ2-1
CASSPTGASGNEQFF
>TRBV29-1|TRBJ2-7
CSVKASTRAEQYF
>TRBV5-1|TRBJ2-1
CASSLAWDGGSYNEQFF
>TRBV3-1|TRBJ2-7
CASSALTSGTGYEQYF
>TRBV7-3|TRBJ2-6
CASSLTGTGANVLTF
>TRBV7-8|TRBJ2-1
CASSKDPRSSYNEQFF
>TRBV29-1|TRBJ1-2
CSVEDRDNYGYTF
>TRBV5-1|TRBJ1-2
CASSLATGYGYTF
>TRBV9|TRBJ2-7
CASSVADTSYEQYF
>TRBV27|TRBJ2-7
CASSLSPPGNEQYF
>TRBV6-6|TRBJ2-7
CASSYSIVSEQYF
>TRBV28|TRBJ2-1
CASSPDRGRRYNEQFF
>TRBV29-1|TRBJ2-2
CSVGTGFGTGELFF
>TRBV4-1|TRBJ2-1
CASSQELRLGVSNEQFF
>TRBV11-2|TRBJ2-2
CASSLGMGGRALYTGELFF